The next 32 T cell receptor beta chains were all read from a single sample in a study of long-term antiretroviral therapy in people with HIV. Run at survey level, the immunoSEQ assay was version v3.0. Produced via immunoSEQ multiplex PCR; TCRdb's table is partial and in-frame only. The table shows about 36,000 clones, with 80% occurring only once. Sequences were derived from unsorted PBMCs, sampled 3.4 years after starting antiretroviral therapy. All receptors derive from a man aged 25-45 years with HIV.

DNA for the CDR3: TGTGCCAGCAGTTTTATCGGGACGGGAAACTACGAGCAGTACTTC. As protein: CASSFIGTGNYEQYF. This sequence joins TRBV28 and TRBJ2-7; D may correspond to TRBD1 or TRBD2 (5 bases each). The CDR3 has 15 amino acids. Per the germline V gene, CDR1 is MDHEN and CDR2 is SYDVKM. Trimming pared 3 bases from V and 3 bases from J, leaving 15 bases between.

The genes are TRBV6-5 and TRBJ2-7; D call uncertain. Deletions cut 10 bases from V and 4 bases from J, with 11 bases between. Per germline, CDR1 MNHEY and CDR2 SVGAGI. The CDR3 is 11 residues long. The CDR3 reads CATSVGYEQYF. CDR3 DNA: TGTGCCACCTCGGTCGGTTACGAGCAGTACTTC.

This clone was seen a handful of times. This chain links TRBV5-6 with TRBJ2-7, with a tentative D call TRBD1 (6 bases). Germline V lookup: CDR1 SGHDT, CDR2 YYEEEE. V gave up 0 bases and J gave up 0 bases, with 7 bases separating them. The CDR3 sequence is 14 residues long. The chain's CDR3 is CASSLGDNSYEQYF. As DNA, the CDR3 is TGTGCCAGCAGCTTGGGGGACAACTCCTACGAGCAGTACTTC.

V usage is TRBV28 and J usage is TRBJ2-3; 10 bases align to TRBD2. V trimming: 2 bases; J trimming: 0 bases; junction bases outside the gene matches: 5. The CDR3 is 17 residues long. Germline V lookup: CDR1 MDHEN, CDR2 SYDVKM. CDR3 sequence reads: CASSLLATSGSTDTQYF. CDR3 nucleotides: TGTGCCAGCAGTTTACTGGCGACTAGCGGGAGCACAGATACGCAGTATTTT.

The gene calls are TRBV29-1 and TRBJ2-7, with a possible D match to TRBD1 (6 bases). CDR1 and CDR2 from the germline V gene are SQVTM and ANQGSEA. There are 15 residues in the CDR3. The V and J ends lost 7 bases and 0 bases respectively, with 19 bases between them. The CDR3 protein is CSAQETGFSSYEQYF. The CDR3 coding sequence is TGCAGCGCCCAAGAAACAGGGTTCTCCTCCTACGAGCAGTACTTC.

The chain combines TRBV9 with TRBJ2-7; D is perhaps TRBD1 (5 bases). This CDR3 has 13 amino acids. V lost 3 bases and J lost 6, with 13 bases in between. Per germline, CDR1 SGDLS and CDR2 YYNGEE. The CDR3 DNA reads as TGTGCCAGCAGCGAGGGGTTGGGCGCCGAGCAGTACTTC. This gives the protein CASSEGLGAEQYF.

The chain couples TRBV5-4 to TRBJ2-7; a weak D match, TRBD2 (7 bases). The CDR3 loop spans 13 amino acids. The V end was cut by 3 bases, the J end by 5 bases, with 12 bases between. Germline V gene sequence: CDR1 SGHNT, CDR2 YYREEE (reference sequence). The CDR3 protein is CASSWGRGDEQYF. CDR3 DNA: TGTGCCAGCAGCTGGGGGAGGGGGGACGAGCAGTACTTC.

The V gene is TRBV7-9, the J gene TRBJ2-2, with 9 bases lining up with TRBD2. V shed 1 base and J 3 bases; nucleotides not matched to a gene: 9. The CDR3 length is 18 residues. Germline V gene sequence: CDR1 SEHNR, CDR2 FQNEAQ (reference sequence). CDR3: CASSLESGGRSYTGELFF. Here the CDR3 DNA reads TGTGCCAGCAGCTTAGAGAGCGGGGGGCGATCTTACACCGGGGAGCTGTTTTTT.

V gene TRBV6-5 combines with J gene TRBJ2-7, with D tentatively TRBD2 (5 bases). The CDR3 sequence is 15 residues long. Trimming cost V 6 bases and J 5 bases, with 20 bases left between them. CDR1 and CDR2 from the germline V gene are MNHEY and SVGAGI. CDR3 in DNA: TGTGCCAGCAGCCGACCCCGGCTAGCCGTCCACGAGCAGTACTTC. This codes for CASSRPRLAVHEQYF.

V usage is TRBV9 and J usage is TRBJ1-2; D ambiguous. Germline loops: CDR1 SGDLS, CDR2 YYNGEE. This CDR3 is built from 14 residues. The V and J ends lost 0 bases and 4 bases respectively, with 10 bases between them. CDR3 sequence: CASSVVPQIYGYTF. In nucleotides, the CDR3 is TGTGCCAGCAGCGTAGTTCCCCAGATCTATGGCTACACCTTC.

As regards this clone: Germline is not matched at one junction end, which may reflect a read error. The rearrangement uses TRBV19 and TRBJ2-7; D ambiguous. The CDR3 consists of 14 residues. Germline V lookup: CDR1 LNHDA, CDR2 SQIVND (reference sequence). The CDR3 sequence is CASSIGRGDYEQYF. DNA of the CDR3: TGTGCCAGCAGTATCGGAAGAGGAGACTACGAGCAGTACTTC.

This chain connects TRBV19 to TRBJ2-1; weak D call: TRBD2 (6 bases). The germline CDR1 and CDR2 sequences are LNHDA and SQIVND (reference sequence). CDR3 size: 13 residues. The V gene lost 3 bases and the J gene lost 9 bases, with 12 bases spanning the gap. The CDR3 DNA reads as TGTGCCAGTAGTATCCCCGTGGGGGGTGAGCAGTTCTTC. It encodes CASSIPVGGEQFF.

The V gene is TRBV7-3, the J gene TRBJ1-1; 7 bases align to TRBD1. CDR1 and CDR2 from the germline V gene are SGHTA and FQGTGA. After removal of 5 bases from V and 7 bases from J, the junction contained 16 bases not matched to a gene. The CDR3 extends over 16 amino acids. The CDR3 sequence is CASSPRTGEYQGEAFF. For the CDR3, the DNA is TGTGCCAGCAGCCCCCGGACAGGAGAATATCAAGGTGAAGCTTTCTTT.

The chain uses TRBV9 and TRBJ2-5; no clear D gene. Germline V lookup: CDR1 SGDLS, CDR2 YYNGEE. The CDR3 length is 13 residues. The V and J ends lost 0 bases and 3 bases respectively, with 6 bases between them. The CDR3 coding sequence is TGTGCCAGCAGCGTAGATACAAAAGAGACCCAGTACTTC. This translates into CASSVDTKETQYF.

The V call is TRBV19, the J call TRBJ1-5; D remains unclear. Trimming left V 6 bases short and J 5 bases short, with 8 bases between. Looked up from germline, CDR1 is LNHDA and CDR2 is SQIVND (reference sequence). This CDR3 is 12 amino acids long. The CDR3 nucleotides are TGTGCCAGTAGCCATTCGGATCAGCCCCAGCATTTT. This encodes CASSHSDQPQHF.

V usage is TRBV7-9 and J usage is TRBJ2-1; 10 positions agree with TRBD2. The CDR3 has 13 residues. Germline CDR1 and CDR2: SEHNR and FQNEAQ (reference sequence). V was clipped by 5 bases and J by 7 bases; unmatched bases: 2. DNA for the CDR3: TGTGCCAGCAGCGCTAGCGGGAGAAATGAGCAGTTCTTC. Residues: CASSASGRNEQFF.

The chain employs TRBV29-1 and TRBJ1-2; 10 bases map to TRBD1. CDR1 and CDR2 from the germline V gene are SQVTM and ANQGSEA. V shed 4 bases and J 7 bases; nucleotides not matched to a gene: 9. The CDR3 covers 14 residues. DNA for the CDR3: TGCAGCGTTGTTCGGACAGGGGGACCGGGTGGCTACACCTTC. Residues: CSVVRTGGPGGYTF. The full variable domain, in which reference TRBV29-1 and TRBJ1-2 provide the parts outside the CDR3, is SAVISQKPSRDICQRGTSLTIQCQVDSQVTMMFWYRQQPGQSLTLIATANQGSEATYESGFVIDKFPISRPNLTFSTLTVSNMSPEDSSIYLCSVVRTGGPGGYTFGSGTRLTVV.

A single count supports this clone. The gene calls are TRBV21-1 and TRBJ1-2; TRBD1, the table's D call, lacks a check against the DNA. TRBV21-1 corresponds to a pseudogene. The CDR3 has 15 residues. This chain's CDR3 is CASSKEQTMNYGYTF. CDR3 coding DNA: TGTGCCAGCAGCAAAGAACAGACAATGAACTATGGCTACACCTTC.

CDR3 sequence: CASSFGTGRTYEQYF. In nucleotides, the CDR3 is TGTGCCAGCAGTTTCGGGACAGGGAGAACCTACGAGCAGTACTTC. The chain carries TRBV7-2 and TRBJ2-7, with 9 nucleotides matching TRBD1. Germline CDR1 is SGHTA and CDR2 is FQGNSA. V trimming: 6 bases; J trimming: 2 bases; junction bases outside the gene matches: 8. The CDR3 runs to 15 residues.

As to this clone: Other DNA sequences in this specimen translate into the identical CDR3. The chain is built from TRBV9 and TRBJ2-3; TRBD1 is a possible D gene (6 bases). Germline V gene lookup returns CDR1 SGDLS and CDR2 YYNGEE. The CDR3 loop spans 14 amino acids. The germline V and J ends were trimmed by 0 bases and 6 bases, with 11 bases remaining between them. The CDR3 spells CASSVVGGADTQYF. The CDR3 DNA is TGTGCCAGCAGCGTAGTAGGGGGAGCGGATACGCAGTATTTT.

The V and J genes are TRBV27 and TRBJ2-3; 7 positions match TRBD2. The CDR3 length is 16 residues. V shed 1 base, J shed 4 bases, and the junction held 8 bases outside the gene matches. Looked up from germline, CDR1 is MNHEY and CDR2 is SMNVEV (reference sequence). CDR3 bases: TGTGCCAGCAGTTTATGGGTCGGGGGGAAGGCAGATACGCAGTATTTT. This sequence encodes CASSLWVGGKADTQYF.

This chain uses TRBV7-8 with TRBJ2-1, with D unclear. V was pared by 2 bases and J by 5 bases, with 7 bases between. There are 13 residues in the CDR3. Looked up from germline, CDR1 is SGHVS and CDR2 is FQNEAQ. The DNA of the CDR3 is TGTGCCAGCAGCTTAAACTCAAACAATGAGCAGTTCTTC. Protein sequence: CASSLNSNNEQFF.

V gene TRBV5-1 combines with J gene TRBJ1-1, with 7 bases that match TRBD1. CDR1 is SGHRS and CDR2 is YFSETQ in the germline V gene. Unmatched junction bases numbered 5, after V lost 2 bases and J lost 4 bases. CDR3 length: 14 amino acids. CDR3 coding DNA: TGCGCCAGCAGCTTCGGAGGGGGCCGCACTGAAGCTTTCTTT. Translation gives CASSFGGGRTEAFF. Together with reference TRBV5-1 and TRBJ1-1, the CDR3 gives the full variable domain: KAGVTQTPRYLIKTRGQQVTLSCSPISGHRSVSWYQQTPGQGLQFLFEYFSETQRNKGNFPGRFSGRQFSNSRSEMNVSTLELGDSALYLCASSFGGGRTEAFFGQGTRLTVV.

The chain joins TRBV11-2 to TRBJ1-2; D uncertain. CDR1 is SGHAT, CDR2 FQNNGV, per germline. Deletions cut 6 bases from V and 1 base from J, with 9 bases between. The CDR3 is 13 amino acids. The chain's CDR3 is CASRPLFNYGYTF. As DNA, the CDR3 is TGTGCCAGCAGGCCACTCTTTAACTATGGCTACACCTTC.

The gene calls are TRBV28 and TRBJ1-5; D uncertain. The CDR3 consists of 12 residues. Between the trimmed V and J ends, which lost 4 bases and 4 bases, there was a span of 5 bases. Germline assignment: CDR1 MDHEN and CDR2 SYDVKM. The CDR3 bases are TGTGCCAGCAGTTCTACAAATCAGCCCCAGCATTTT. Its translation is CASSSTNQPQHF.

This clone was counted only a few times. The chain is built from TRBV28 and TRBJ2-1, with D perhaps TRBD1 (7 bases). The CDR3 is 15 amino acids. In germline, CDR1 is MDHEN, CDR2 SYDVKM. The V gene lost 1 base and the J gene lost 6 bases, with 13 bases spanning the gap. The CDR3: CASSLYAGQLNEQFF. The CDR3 DNA is TGTGCCAGCAGTTTATACGCGGGACAGCTCAATGAGCAGTTCTTC.

The chain has TRBV11-2 and TRBJ2-1; D not certain. V was clipped by 1 base and J by 0 bases, with 7 bases between them. The germline CDR1 and CDR2 sequences are SGHAT and FQNNGV. This CDR3 region has 15 residues. CDR3 nucleotides: TGTGCCAGCAGCTTAGCCGGGCCCTCCTACAATGAGCAGTTCTTC. This codes for CASSLAGPSYNEQFF. Full variable domain (rest looked up from reference TRBV11-2 and TRBJ2-1): EAGVAQSPRYKIIEKRQSVAFWCNPISGHATLYWYQQILGQGPKLLIQFQNNGVVDDSQLPKDRFSAERLKGVDSTLKIQPAKLEDSAVYLCASSLAGPSYNEQFFGPGTRLTVL.

The rearrangement links TRBV5-1 to TRBJ2-1; D unresolved. The CDR3 extends over 13 amino acids. Germline V lookup: CDR1 SGHRS, CDR2 YFSETQ. V lost 0 bases and J lost 6, with 7 bases in between. The CDR3 protein is CASSLGLFNEQFF. CDR3 nucleotides: TGCGCCAGCAGCTTGGGCCTCTTCAATGAGCAGTTCTTC.

For the CDR3, the DNA is TGTGCCAGTAGTCCCCGCCCGGCAGCTGAAGCTTTCTTT. Encoded protein: CASSPRPAAEAFF. The chain couples TRBV19 to TRBJ1-1; the D is unclear. This CDR3 is 13 amino acids long. Germline lookup yields CDR1 LNHDA and CDR2 SQIVND (reference sequence). With 5 bases removed from V and 6 bases from J, the gap between germline ends came to 13 bases.

The chain employs TRBV30 and TRBJ2-1; possibly TRBD2 for D (7 bases). The CDR3 runs 11 residues. In germline, CDR1 is GTSNPN, CDR2 SVGIG (reference sequence). V was trimmed by 4 bases and J by 9 bases, leaving 10 bases between them. DNA for the CDR3: TGTGCCTGGATGAGGGGGGGTGAGCAGTTCTTC. Residues: CAWMRGGEQFF.

This chain links TRBV5-4 with TRBJ1-1; TRBD1 agrees at 8 bases. Germline CDR1 and CDR2: SGHNT and YYREEE (reference sequence). The junction had 7 bases not matched to a gene; V was cut back by 3 bases and J by 0 bases. The length of the CDR3 is 16 residues. The CDR3 sequence: CASSSGQGYMNTEAFF. In DNA form, the CDR3 reads TGTGCCAGCAGCTCCGGACAGGGCTACATGAACACTGAAGCTTTCTTT. Full variable domain (remainder filled in from reference TRBV5-4 and TRBJ1-1): ETGVTQSPTHLIKTRGQQVTLRCSSQSGHNTVSWYQQALGQGPQFIFQYYREEENGRGNFPPRFSGLQFPNYSSELNVNALELDDSALYLCASSSGQGYMNTEAFFGQGTRLTVV.

This chain joins TRBV19 and TRBJ2-5; 12 positions agree with TRBD1. Trimming at V came to 3 bases and at J to 4 bases, leaving 3 bases not matched to a gene. Germline V gene data show CDR1 as LNHDA and CDR2 as SQIVND (reference sequence). The CDR3 has 15 amino acids. CDR3 amino acids: CASSMGQGARETQYF. In nucleotides, the CDR3 is TGTGCCAGTAGTATGGGACAGGGGGCGCGAGAGACCCAGTACTTC.